The 30 T cell receptor beta chains given below trace back to one sample, sequenced in a study of T cells after yellow fever vaccination. TCRdb processed the 5' RACE reads anew with MiXCR; each CDR3 protein has one entry. The sample has about 340,000 distinct CDR3 sequences, under 15% seen once. The sequencing here drew on CD4+ T cells sorted from PBMCs, taken 15 days after the yellow fever booster vaccination. The receptor source for this set is a man between 18 and 29 years old who received the YFV17D yellow fever vaccine.

The chain is built from TRBV12-3 or TRBV12-4 and TRBJ1-2, with TRBD1 matching 8 bases. V dropped 5 bases and J dropped 7; count of bases not matched to a gene: 3. The CDR3 runs to 12 residues. The CDR3 loop is CASSQGAGGYTF. CDR3 nucleotides: TGTGCCAGCAGTCAGGGGGCTGGTGGCTACACCTTC.

This clonotype was recorded a few times. CDR3 DNA: TGTGCCAGCAGCCGAGAGGGGGCCCTCAATCAGCCCCAGCATTTT. It encodes CASSREGALNQPQHF. V and J are TRBV7-8 and TRBJ1-5; TRBD1 matches at 7 bases. Losses at the gene ends were 5 bases for V and 3 bases for J; bases not matched to a gene: 7. The CDR3 loop spans 15 amino acids. Looked up from germline, CDR1 is SGHVS and CDR2 is FQNEAQ.

This clonotype was picked up a small number of times. The gene calls are TRBV4-1 and TRBJ2-3; 11 bases align to TRBD2. This CDR3 contains 18 residues. The trim removed 0 bases at V and 2 bases at J, leaving 7 bases unmatched. Germline V lookup: CDR1 MGHRA, CDR2 YSYEKL. This CDR3 is CASSQDLVLAGDTDTQYF. CDR3 nucleotides: TGCGCCAGCAGCCAAGATCTAGTACTAGCGGGGGACACAGATACGCAGTATTTT.

This clonotype was picked up a small number of times. The chain combines TRBV6-2 or TRBV6-3 with TRBJ2-2, with 9 nucleotides matching TRBD2. The CDR3 is made up of 18 amino acids. CDR1 and CDR2 (germline): MNHEY, SVGEGT. J lost 2 bases, V lost 2 bases, and 9 bases had no gene match. CDR3 in amino acids: CASSYDLAGRLNTGELFF. The CDR3 region has the DNA TGTGCCAGCAGTTACGACCTAGCGGGGAGACTCAACACCGGGGAGCTGTTTTTT.

This clonotype has more than one count but fewer than ten. The chain combines TRBV6-5 with TRBJ2-3; no reliable D call. This CDR3 is built from 16 residues. Trimming took 1 base from V and 0 from J, leaving 11 bases between them. The germline gives CDR1 MNHEY, CDR2 SVGAGI. The CDR3 loop reads CASSYYGRPSTDTQYF. The DNA of the CDR3 is TGTGCCAGCAGTTACTACGGCAGACCTAGCACAGATACGCAGTATTTT.

This CDR3 reads CTSTTVMNTEAFF. The CDR3 DNA reads as TGCACATCGACGACAGTTATGAACACTGAAGCTTTCTTT. The chain joins TRBV29-1 to TRBJ1-1, with D possibly TRBD1 on 5 matching bases. This CDR3 is 13 amino acids long. Germline V gives CDR1 SQVTM, CDR2 ANQGSEA.

This clonotype was counted only a few times. The chain has TRBV2 and TRBJ2-2; 8 positions match TRBD2. V lost 1 base, J lost 4 bases, and 5 bases stayed unmatched. Germline V gene lookup returns CDR1 SNHLY and CDR2 FYNNEI. This CDR3 has 16 residues. The CDR3 DNA sequence: TGTGCCAGCAGTGAAGGACGGGGGGGACCCACCGGGGAGCTGTTTTTT. Translated: CASSEGRGGPTGELFF.

This clonotype was observed at least ten times. V and J are TRBV7-2 and TRBJ2-5; 7 bases agree with TRBD2. The junction had 4 bases not matched to a gene; V was cut back by 5 bases and J by 1 base. The length of the CDR3 is 14 residues. Germline V CDR1 and CDR2: SGHTA, FQGNSA. CDR3 region: CASSPGLTQETQYF. CDR3 nucleotides: TGTGCCAGCAGCCCGGGACTAACCCAAGAGACCCAGTACTTC.

The V gene is TRBV20-1, the J gene TRBJ2-7, with D maybe TRBD1 (6 bases). The CDR3 length is 13 residues. V was pared by 1 base and J by 6 bases, with 13 bases between. CDR1 DFQATT and CDR2 SNEGSKA come from the germline V gene (reference sequence). The CDR3: CSARGQGRGEQYV. The DNA of the CDR3 is TGCAGTGCTAGAGGTCAGGGGCGCGGCGAGCAGTACGTC.

The chain has TRBV4-2 and TRBJ2-4, with 8 bases aligning to TRBD2. V lost 0 bases, J lost 0 bases, and 4 bases stayed unmatched. Germline V gene lookup returns CDR1 LGHNA and CDR2 YNFKEQ. The CDR3 is 17 amino acids. In nucleotides, the CDR3 is TGTGCCAGCAGCCAAGAAAGCGGGGGATTAGCCAAAAACATTCAGTACTTC. Encoded protein: CASSQESGGLAKNIQYF.

V and J are TRBV7-8 and TRBJ2-3; D is possibly TRBD1 (6 bases). The V gene's germline CDR1 is SGHVS and CDR2 FQNEAQ. Trimming removed 5 bases from V and 0 bases from J, with 18 bases in between. The CDR3 consists of 17 residues. CDR3 sequence reads: CASSPRGRGASTDTQYF. The CDR3 coding sequence is TGTGCCAGCAGCCCAAGGGGCAGGGGCGCAAGCACAGATACGCAGTATTTT.

Only a few counts were recorded for this clonotype. V gene TRBV12-3 or TRBV12-4 combines with J gene TRBJ2-3, with TRBD2 identical over 10 bases. CDR3 size: 17 residues. V shed 2 bases, J shed 0 bases, and the junction held 5 bases outside the gene matches. CDR3 residues: CASSLRLAGPSTDTQYF. The CDR3 coding sequence is TGTGCCAGCAGTTTACGACTAGCGGGTCCTAGCACAGATACGCAGTATTTT.

The chain combines TRBV9 with TRBJ2-1; possibly TRBD2 for D (6 bases). CDR3 length: 13 amino acids. Trimming stripped 1 base from V and 10 bases from J, with 12 bases between. Germline CDR1 SGDLS, CDR2 YYNGEE. The CDR3 sequence: CASSVRAEGEQFF. CDR3 nucleotides: TGTGCCAGCAGCGTAAGGGCGGAGGGCGAGCAGTTCTTC.

This clonotype was found a few times. The V call is TRBV7-9, the J call TRBJ2-1, with no clear D. The germline V gene has CDR1 SEHNR and CDR2 FQNEAQ (reference sequence). The length of the CDR3 is 11 residues. The ends were cut back, 4 bases at V and 10 bases at J, with 8 bases in the middle. In DNA, the CDR3 is TGTGCCAGCAGCTACAGCAGAGAGCAGTTCTTC. This translates into CASSYSREQFF.

This clonotype was seen more than once but under ten times. This rearrangement joins TRBV7-3 to TRBJ1-1, with D tentatively TRBD1 (5 bases). The germline CDR1 and CDR2 sequences are SGHTA and FQGTGA. The CDR3 is made up of 14 amino acids. The ends were cut back, 6 bases at V and 4 bases at J, with 15 bases in the middle. CDR3 sequence: CASSRLAGSTEAFF. The CDR3 nucleotides read TGTGCCAGCAGTCGTCTTGCAGGGTCCACTGAAGCTTTCTTT.

In nucleotides, the CDR3 is TGTGCCAGCTCACTTAGCCCCCCTGGGGCCGTAGGAGTTCAGCCCCAGCATTTT. As protein: CASSLSPPGAVGVQPQHF. This chain joins TRBV18 and TRBJ1-5; possibly TRBD1 for D (5 bases). Germline CDR1 KGHSH, CDR2 LQKENI. The CDR3 covers 18 residues. V lost 4 bases and J lost 6, with 25 bases in between.

CDR3 protein: CASRGQGASNGNTIYF. The CDR3 DNA reads as TGTGCCAGCAGAGGACAGGGGGCTTCTAATGGAAACACCATATATTTT. The J gene is TRBJ1-3, the V gene TRBV6-5; TRBD1 matches at 11 bases. There are 16 residues in the CDR3. Unmatched junction bases numbered 7, after V lost 6 bases and J lost 3 bases. In germline, CDR1 is MNHEY, CDR2 SVGAGI.

This clonotype appeared a few times. J is TRBJ2-4 and V is TRBV12-3 or TRBV12-4; 13 bases line up with TRBD2. The CDR3 is made up of 16 amino acids. V was clipped by 5 bases and J by 6 bases; unmatched bases: 7. The CDR3 protein is CASSPRLAGGTNIQYF. The DNA for the CDR3 is TGTGCCAGCAGTCCCCGACTAGCGGGGGGAACAAACATTCAGTACTTC.

The V call is TRBV12-3 or TRBV12-4, the J call TRBJ1-2, with D perhaps matching TRBD1 (5 bases). V was pared by 7 bases and J by 2 bases, with 14 bases between. The CDR3 covers 14 residues. The CDR3 DNA sequence: TGTGCCAGCATCATGGACATTGGAAACTATGGCTACACCTTC. Translated, it gives CASIMDIGNYGYTF.

This clonotype was counted at least ten times. This chain joins TRBV5-1 and TRBJ2-5; 7 bases line up with TRBD1. The length of the CDR3 is 15 residues. V was pared by 4 bases and J by 3 bases, with 9 bases of the junction left unmatched. Germline lookup yields CDR1 SGHRS and CDR2 YFSETQ. CDR3: CASSPGTDYEETQYF. The CDR3 nucleotides read TGCGCCAGCAGCCCTGGGACAGACTATGAAGAGACCCAGTACTTC.

The chain carries TRBV11-2 and TRBJ1-6; no clear D. CDR3 size: 11 residues. The V end lost 3 bases, the J end lost 8 bases, and 2 bases lay between the germline ends. Germline V gene sequence: CDR1 SGHAT, CDR2 FQNNGV. CDR3 bases: TGTGCCAGCAGCTTTGATTCACCCCTCCACTTT. Amino acids: CASSFDSPLHF.

This clonotype was counted between two and nine times. V gene TRBV11-2 combines with J gene TRBJ1-2, with D hard to call. The germline V gene has CDR1 SGHAT and CDR2 FQNNGV. V was shortened by 7 bases and J by 1 base, with 13 bases between the two germline ends. The CDR3 covers 14 residues. CDR3 sequence: CASTPGRGNYGYTF. CDR3 DNA: TGTGCCAGCACCCCCGGGCGGGGTAACTATGGCTACACCTTC.

This clonotype was counted only a few times. V and J are TRBV3-1 and TRBJ2-1, with TRBD2 matching 9 bases. Germline V gene sequence: CDR1 LGHDT, CDR2 YNNKEL (reference sequence). J was trimmed by 8 bases and V by 0 bases; bases with no gene match: 5. The CDR3 sequence is 15 residues long. The CDR3 DNA sequence: TGTGCCAGCAGCCAAGAGGGCGGGGGGGCCCATGAGCAGTTCTTC. It specifies CASSQEGGGAHEQFF.

The chain links TRBV18 to TRBJ1-1, with unresolved D. V lost 0 bases and J lost 7, with 15 bases in between. The CDR3 contains 15 residues. Per the germline V gene, CDR1 is KGHSH and CDR2 is LQKENI. The DNA for the CDR3 is TGTGCCAGCTCACCACCCAGCTCGGAGAGGAGTGAAGCTTTCTTT. Encoded protein: CASSPPSSERSEAFF.

This clonotype was detected a few times. The chain carries TRBV6-6 and TRBJ1-2; 9 bases are a match to TRBD1. Germline V lookup: CDR1 MNHNY, CDR2 SVGAGI (reference sequence). V trimming: 1 base; J trimming: 6 bases; junction bases outside the gene matches: 6. This CDR3 is built from 15 residues. CDR3 protein: CASSYLAGQGNGYTF. In DNA, the CDR3 is TGTGCCAGCAGTTACTTAGCGGGACAGGGAAATGGCTACACCTTC.

Only a few counts were recorded for this clonotype. The genes are TRBV12-3 or TRBV12-4 and TRBJ2-3, with D perhaps being TRBD1 or TRBD2 (5 bases each). Trimming pared 10 bases from V and 4 bases from J, leaving 15 bases between. The CDR3 consists of 13 residues. The CDR3: CAIRDRRPDTQYF. The CDR3 nucleotides are TGTGCCATAAGGGACCGCAGACCAGATACGCAGTATTTT.

This clonotype was seen repeatedly, ten times or more. The V gene is TRBV7-9, the J gene TRBJ1-1, with 7 bases lining up with TRBD1. V trimming: 0 bases; J trimming: 0 bases; junction bases outside the gene matches: 13. Per germline, CDR1 SEHNR and CDR2 FQNEAQ (reference sequence). The CDR3 totals 19 residues. Here the CDR3 DNA reads TGTGCCAGCAGCTTAGCGAGGGGGCAGCTGAAAATAATGAACACTGAAGCTTTCTTT. This sequence encodes CASSLARGQLKIMNTEAFF.

Only a few counts were recorded for this clonotype. This chain uses TRBV20-1 with TRBJ1-2; possibly TRBD1 for D (5 bases). The CDR3 runs 11 residues. Germline V CDR1 and CDR2: DFQATT, SNEGSKA (reference sequence). Trimming removed 1 base at V and 8 bases at J, with 8 bases between. The CDR3, as DNA: TGCAGTGCTAGAGTCGGGGGAGGCTACACCTTC. Its protein product is CSARVGGGYTF.

The V and J genes are TRBV6-5 and TRBJ2-4, with 7 bases lining up with TRBD2. The V segment lost 4 bases and the J segment 9 bases; nucleotides outside the gene matches: 12. Germline loops: CDR1 MNHEY, CDR2 SVGAGI. The CDR3 totals 15 residues. The DNA for the CDR3 is TGTGCCAGCAGTTCCTCTACGGCAGGGAGGGCCATTCAGTACTTC. Translated: CASSSSTAGRAIQYF.

This clonotype was observed a handful of times. The chain joins TRBV25-1 to TRBJ1-4; the D is unclear. Deletions cut 1 base from V and 5 bases from J, with 5 bases between. The CDR3 runs 13 residues. Germline CDR1 reads MGHDK; CDR2 reads SYGVNS. CDR3: CASSEFLNEKLFF. The CDR3 coding sequence is TGTGCCAGCAGTGAATTTCTCAATGAAAAACTGTTTTTT.